Listed here are 5 T cell receptor beta chains from one sample, sequenced in a study of identical twins. TCRdb called the 5' RACE reads again in MiXCR, with one record for every CDR3 protein. The sample consists of approximately 410,000 distinct CDR3 sequences, around 20% of them appearing once. Material: naive T cells sorted from blood. Every receptor here comes from a man aged 50 or older in good health.

This clonotype was seen ten or more times. The chain couples TRBV30 to TRBJ1-5, with 7 bases fitting TRBD1. This CDR3 spans 15 amino acids. After removal of 2 bases from V and 5 bases from J, the junction contained 9 bases not matched to a gene. The germline gives CDR1 GTSNPN, CDR2 SVGIG (reference sequence). This CDR3 reads CAWSQGLTGDQPQHF. The CDR3 nucleotides read TGTGCCTGGAGTCAAGGGTTAACAGGGGATCAGCCCCAGCATTTT.

The genes are TRBV6-2 or TRBV6-3 and TRBJ2-7; D may be TRBD1 (6 bases). Germline V gene lookup returns CDR1 MNHEY and CDR2 SVGEGT. CDR3 length equals 15 residues. The V and J ends lost 7 bases and 3 bases respectively, with 19 bases between them. The chain's CDR3 is CASNGTPRSGYEQYF. In DNA, the CDR3 is TGTGCCAGCAACGGGACACCCCGGTCGGGCTACGAGCAGTACTTC.

This rearrangement joins TRBV29-1 to TRBJ2-2; D ambiguous. Between the trimmed V and J ends, which lost 5 bases and 7 bases, there was a span of 11 bases. This CDR3 has 12 amino acids. Germline-derived CDR1 and CDR2 are SQVTM and ANQGSEA. The CDR3: CSVSAPSGELFF. The CDR3 DNA reads as TGCAGCGTTTCAGCTCCAAGCGGGGAGCTGTTTTTT.

The chain couples TRBV6-1 to TRBJ1-2; tentatively, D is TRBD1 (6 bases). V lost 6 bases and J lost 4, with 15 bases in between. This CDR3 region has 14 residues. The germline gives CDR1 MNHNS, CDR2 SASEGT. In nucleotides, the CDR3 is TGTGCCAGCAGACGACAGGTCCCGGGCTATGGCTACACCTTC. Protein product: CASRRQVPGYGYTF.

In its sample, this clonotype was seen many times. The gene calls are TRBV28 and TRBJ2-1; perhaps TRBD2 as D (6 bases). Germline CDR1 MDHEN, CDR2 SYDVKM. The CDR3 has 13 residues. V lost 6 bases and J lost 5, with 11 bases in between. The CDR3 region is CASRLGLHNEQFF. DNA of the CDR3: TGTGCCAGCAGACTCGGACTACACAATGAGCAGTTCTTC. The full variable domain, in which reference TRBV28 and TRBJ2-1 provide the parts outside the CDR3, is DVKVTQSSRYLVKRTGEKVFLECVQDMDHENMFWYRQDPGLGLRLIYFSYDVKMKEKGDIPEGYSVSREKKERFSLILESASTNQTSMYLCASRLGLHNEQFFGPGTRLTVL.